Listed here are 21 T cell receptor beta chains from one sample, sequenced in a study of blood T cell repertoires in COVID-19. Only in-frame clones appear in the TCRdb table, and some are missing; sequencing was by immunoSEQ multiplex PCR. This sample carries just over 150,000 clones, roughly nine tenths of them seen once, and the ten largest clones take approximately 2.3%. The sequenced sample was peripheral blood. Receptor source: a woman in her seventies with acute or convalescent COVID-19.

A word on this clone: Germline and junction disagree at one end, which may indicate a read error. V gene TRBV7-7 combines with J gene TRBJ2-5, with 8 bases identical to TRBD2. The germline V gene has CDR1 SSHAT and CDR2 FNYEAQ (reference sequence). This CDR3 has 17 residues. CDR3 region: CASSSTPYFGGEETQYF. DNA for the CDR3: TGTGCTAGCAGCTCAACCCCATACTTCGGGGGGGAAGAGACCCAGTACTTC.

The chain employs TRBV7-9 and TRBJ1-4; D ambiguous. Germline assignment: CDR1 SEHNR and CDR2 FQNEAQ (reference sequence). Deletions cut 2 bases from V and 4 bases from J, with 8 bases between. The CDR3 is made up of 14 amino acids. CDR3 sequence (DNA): TGTGCCAGCAGCTTACAAGGAGTTAATGAAAAACTGTTTTTT. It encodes CASSLQGVNEKLFF.

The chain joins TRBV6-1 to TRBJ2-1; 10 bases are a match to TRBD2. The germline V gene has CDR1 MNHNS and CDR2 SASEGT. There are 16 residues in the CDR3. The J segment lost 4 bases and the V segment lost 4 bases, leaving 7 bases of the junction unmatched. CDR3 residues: CASSGQAGGPYNEQFF. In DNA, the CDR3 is TGTGCCAGCAGTGGACAAGCGGGGGGGCCTTACAATGAGCAGTTCTTC.

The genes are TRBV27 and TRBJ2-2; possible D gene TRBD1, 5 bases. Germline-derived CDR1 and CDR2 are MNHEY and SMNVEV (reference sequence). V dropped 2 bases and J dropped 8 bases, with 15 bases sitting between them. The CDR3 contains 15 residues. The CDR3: CASSLSEGRVGELFF. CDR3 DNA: TGTGCCAGCAGTTTAAGTGAAGGCAGGGTAGGGGAGCTGTTTTTT.

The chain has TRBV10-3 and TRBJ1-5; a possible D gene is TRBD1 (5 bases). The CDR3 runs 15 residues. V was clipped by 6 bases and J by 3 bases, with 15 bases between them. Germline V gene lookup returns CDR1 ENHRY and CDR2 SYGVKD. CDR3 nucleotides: TGTGCCATCAGAGAGAAATCGGGGGACAATCAGCCCCAGCATTTT. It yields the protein CAIREKSGDNQPQHF.

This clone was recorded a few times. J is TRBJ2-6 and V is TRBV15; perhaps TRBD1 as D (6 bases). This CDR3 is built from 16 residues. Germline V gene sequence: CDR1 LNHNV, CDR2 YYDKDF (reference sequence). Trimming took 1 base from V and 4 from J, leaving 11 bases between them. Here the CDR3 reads CATSRAHRAGANVLTF. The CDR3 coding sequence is TGTGCCACCAGCAGAGCCCACAGGGCCGGGGCCAACGTCCTGACTTTC.

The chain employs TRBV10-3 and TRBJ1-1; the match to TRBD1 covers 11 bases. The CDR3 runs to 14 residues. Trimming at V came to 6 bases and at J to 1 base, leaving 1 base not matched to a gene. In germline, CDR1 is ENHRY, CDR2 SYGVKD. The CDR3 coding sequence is TGTGCCATCAGGGACAGGGGGCCGAACACTGAAGCTTTCTTT. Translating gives CAIRDRGPNTEAFF.

The CDR3 DNA follows: TGTGCCAGCGGATACCGACAGGGGCTGTACTTC. Translation gives CASGYRQGLYF. This chain links TRBV2 with TRBJ2-7; 8 nucleotides match TRBD1. The CDR3 totals 11 residues. J was trimmed by 12 bases and V by 8 bases; bases with no gene match: 9. The germline V gene encodes CDR1 SNHLY and CDR2 FYNNEI.

Written as DNA, the CDR3 is TGTGCCAGTAGTATGGGACAGGGATACACTGAAGCTTTCTTT. Translation: CASSMGQGYTEAFF. This chain connects TRBV19 to TRBJ1-1, with 9 bases lining up with TRBD1. This CDR3 has 14 residues. With 3 bases clipped from V and 3 bases from J, the junction kept 2 bases outside the gene matches. Germline assignment: CDR1 LNHDA and CDR2 SQIVND (reference sequence).

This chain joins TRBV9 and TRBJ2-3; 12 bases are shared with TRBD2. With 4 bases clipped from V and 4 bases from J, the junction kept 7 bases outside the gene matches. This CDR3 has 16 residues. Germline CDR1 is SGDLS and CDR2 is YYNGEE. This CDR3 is CASSLPSGGAADTQYF. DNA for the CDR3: TGTGCCAGCAGCTTACCTAGCGGGGGGGCCGCAGATACGCAGTATTTT.

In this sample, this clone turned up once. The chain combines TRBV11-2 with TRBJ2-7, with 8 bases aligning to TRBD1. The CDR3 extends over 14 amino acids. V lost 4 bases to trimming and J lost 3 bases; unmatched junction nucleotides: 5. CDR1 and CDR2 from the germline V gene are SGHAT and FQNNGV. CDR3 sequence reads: CASSSGTGNYEQYF. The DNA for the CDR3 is TGTGCCAGCAGCTCCGGGACAGGCAACTACGAGCAGTACTTC.

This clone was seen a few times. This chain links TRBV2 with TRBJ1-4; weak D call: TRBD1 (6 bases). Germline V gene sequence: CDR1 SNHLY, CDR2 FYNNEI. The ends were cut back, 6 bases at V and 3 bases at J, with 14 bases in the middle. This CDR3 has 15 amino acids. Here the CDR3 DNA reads TGTGCCAGCAGGGGGAGGGACACGCCTAATGAAAAACTGTTTTTT. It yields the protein CASRGRDTPNEKLFF.

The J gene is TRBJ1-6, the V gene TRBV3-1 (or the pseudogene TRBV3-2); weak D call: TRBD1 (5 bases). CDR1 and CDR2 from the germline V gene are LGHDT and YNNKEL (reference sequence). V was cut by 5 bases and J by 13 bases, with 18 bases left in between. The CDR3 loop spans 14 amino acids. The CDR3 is CASSYNTGAGPLHF. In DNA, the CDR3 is TGTGCCAGCAGCTACAATACCGGAGCAGGGCCCCTCCACTTT.

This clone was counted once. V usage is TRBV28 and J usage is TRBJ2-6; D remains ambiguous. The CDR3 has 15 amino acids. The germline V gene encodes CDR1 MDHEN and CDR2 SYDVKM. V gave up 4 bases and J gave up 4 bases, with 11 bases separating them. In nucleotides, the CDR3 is TGTGCCAGCAGTTCATTTCGGTCCGGGGCCAACGTCCTGACTTTC. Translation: CASSSFRSGANVLTF. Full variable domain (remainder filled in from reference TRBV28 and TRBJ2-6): DVKVTQSSRYLVKRTGEKVFLECVQDMDHENMFWYRQDPGLGLRLIYFSYDVKMKEKGDIPEGYSVSREKKERFSLILESASTNQTSMYLCASSSFRSGANVLTFGAGSRLTVL.

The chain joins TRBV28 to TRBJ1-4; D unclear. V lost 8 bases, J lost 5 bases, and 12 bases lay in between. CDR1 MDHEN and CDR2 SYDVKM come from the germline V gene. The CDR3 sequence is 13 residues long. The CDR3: CASLHGENEKLFF. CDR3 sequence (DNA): TGTGCCAGCCTACATGGGGAGAATGAAAAACTGTTTTTT.

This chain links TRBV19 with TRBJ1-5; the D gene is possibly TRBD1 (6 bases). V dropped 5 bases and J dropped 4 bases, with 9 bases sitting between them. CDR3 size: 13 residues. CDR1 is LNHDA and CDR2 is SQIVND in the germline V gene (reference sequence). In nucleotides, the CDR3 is TGTGCCAGTAGTCCAGACAGGAATCAGCCCCAGCATTTT. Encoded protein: CASSPDRNQPQHF.

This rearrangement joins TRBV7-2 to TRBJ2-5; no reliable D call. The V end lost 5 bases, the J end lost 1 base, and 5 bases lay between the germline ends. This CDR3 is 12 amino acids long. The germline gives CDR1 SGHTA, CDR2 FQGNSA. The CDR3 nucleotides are TGTGCCAGCAGCGCTAGCCAAGAGACCCAGTACTTC. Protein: CASSASQETQYF.

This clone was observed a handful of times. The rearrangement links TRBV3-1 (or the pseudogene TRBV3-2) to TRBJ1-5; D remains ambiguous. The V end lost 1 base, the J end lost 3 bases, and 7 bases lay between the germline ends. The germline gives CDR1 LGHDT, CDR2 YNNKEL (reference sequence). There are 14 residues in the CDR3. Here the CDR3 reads CASSQAPVNQPQHF. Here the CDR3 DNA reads TGTGCCAGCAGCCAAGCCCCCGTCAATCAGCCCCAGCATTTT.

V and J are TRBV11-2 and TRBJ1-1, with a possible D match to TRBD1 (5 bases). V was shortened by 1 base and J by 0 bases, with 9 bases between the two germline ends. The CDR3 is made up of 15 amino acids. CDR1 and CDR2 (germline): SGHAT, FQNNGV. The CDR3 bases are TGTGCCAGCAGCTTAGTGGGGACTTTGAACACTGAAGCTTTCTTT. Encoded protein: CASSLVGTLNTEAFF.

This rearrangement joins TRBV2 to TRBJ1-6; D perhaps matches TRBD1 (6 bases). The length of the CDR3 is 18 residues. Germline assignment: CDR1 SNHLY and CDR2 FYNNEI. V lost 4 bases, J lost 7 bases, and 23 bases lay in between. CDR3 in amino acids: CASSGPSVGAGRNSPLHF. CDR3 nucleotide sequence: TGTGCCAGCAGTGGACCCTCAGTGGGGGCGGGCCGCAATTCACCCCTCCACTTT.

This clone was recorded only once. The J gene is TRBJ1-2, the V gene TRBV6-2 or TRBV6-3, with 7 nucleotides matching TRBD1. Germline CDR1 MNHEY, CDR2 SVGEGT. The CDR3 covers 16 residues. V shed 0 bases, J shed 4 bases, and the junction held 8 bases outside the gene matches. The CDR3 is CASSYSGFSGGYGYTF. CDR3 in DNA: TGTGCCAGCAGTTACTCGGGATTTTCAGGGGGCTATGGCTACACCTTC.